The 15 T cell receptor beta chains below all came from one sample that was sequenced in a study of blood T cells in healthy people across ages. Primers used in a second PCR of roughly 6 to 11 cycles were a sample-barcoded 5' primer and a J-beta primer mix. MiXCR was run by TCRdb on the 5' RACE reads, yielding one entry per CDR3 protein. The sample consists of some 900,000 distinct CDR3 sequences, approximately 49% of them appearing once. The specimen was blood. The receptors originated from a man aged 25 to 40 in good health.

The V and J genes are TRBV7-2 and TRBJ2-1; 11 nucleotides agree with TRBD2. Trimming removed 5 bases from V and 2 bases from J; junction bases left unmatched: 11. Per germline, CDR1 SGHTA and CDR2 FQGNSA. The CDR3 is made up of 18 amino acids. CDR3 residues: CASSPRTSGPTTYNEQFF. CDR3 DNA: TGTGCCAGCAGCCCGAGGACTAGCGGGCCCACTACCTACAATGAGCAGTTCTTC.

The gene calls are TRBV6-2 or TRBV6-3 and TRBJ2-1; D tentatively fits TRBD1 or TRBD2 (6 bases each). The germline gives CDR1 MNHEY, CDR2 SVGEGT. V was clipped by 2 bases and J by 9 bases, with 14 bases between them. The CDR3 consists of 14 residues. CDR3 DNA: TGTGCCAGCAGTTACAAAGCTGGGGGGCTTGAGCAGTTCTTC. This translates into CASSYKAGGLEQFF.

The CDR3 protein is CASSQETGNGYTF. CDR3 DNA: TGCGCCAGCAGCCAAGAGACAGGGAATGGCTACACCTTC. The chain carries TRBV4-3 and TRBJ1-2; 7 bases are shared with TRBD1. Losses at the gene ends were 0 bases for V and 6 bases for J; bases not matched to a gene: 1. Germline V CDR1 and CDR2: LGHNA, YSLEER. This CDR3 has 13 residues.

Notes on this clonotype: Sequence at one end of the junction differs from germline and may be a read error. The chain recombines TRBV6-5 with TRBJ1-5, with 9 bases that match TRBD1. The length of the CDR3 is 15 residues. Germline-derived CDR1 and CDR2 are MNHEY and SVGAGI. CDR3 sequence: CACSEGQGGNQPQHF. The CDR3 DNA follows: TGTGCCTGCAGTGAGGGACAGGGTGGCAATCAGCCCCAGCATTTT.

The CDR3 region is CASSQEKTASYGYTF. CDR3 DNA sequence: TGCGCCAGCAGCCAGGAAAAGACGGCGAGCTATGGCTACACCTTC. V usage is TRBV4-1 and J usage is TRBJ1-2, with D unclear. The V end was cut by 3 bases, the J end by 4 bases, with 15 bases between. Germline values: CDR1 MGHRA, CDR2 YSYEKL. The CDR3 sequence is 15 residues long.

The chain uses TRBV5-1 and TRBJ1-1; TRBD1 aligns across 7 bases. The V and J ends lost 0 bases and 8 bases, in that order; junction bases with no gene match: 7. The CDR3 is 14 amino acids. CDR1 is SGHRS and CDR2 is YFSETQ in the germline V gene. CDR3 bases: TGCGCCAGCAGCTTGGAAAGACGGGACAGCGAAGCTTTCTTT. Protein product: CASSLERRDSEAFF.

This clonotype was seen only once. CDR3 sequence reads: CASWQGSPYEQYF. In DNA, the CDR3 is TGTGCCAGCTGGCAGGGGTCGCCCTACGAGCAGTACTTC. The gene calls are TRBV6-5 and TRBJ2-7, with a weak D call TRBD1 (6 bases). V lost 8 bases and J 2 bases, leaving 13 bases between the germline ends. The germline V gene has CDR1 MNHEY and CDR2 SVGAGI. The CDR3 length is 13 residues.

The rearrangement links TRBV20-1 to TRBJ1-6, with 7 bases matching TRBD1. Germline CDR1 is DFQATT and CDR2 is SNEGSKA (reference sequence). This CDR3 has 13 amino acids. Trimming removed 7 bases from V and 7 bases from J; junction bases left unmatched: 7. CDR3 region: CSDQTGLNSPLHF. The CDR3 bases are TGCAGTGACCAGACAGGGCTGAATTCACCCCTCCACTTT.

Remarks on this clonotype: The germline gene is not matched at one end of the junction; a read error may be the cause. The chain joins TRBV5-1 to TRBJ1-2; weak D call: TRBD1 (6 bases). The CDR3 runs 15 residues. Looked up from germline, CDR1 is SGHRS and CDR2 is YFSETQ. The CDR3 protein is CAGSLDSTINYGYTF. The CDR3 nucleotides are TGCGCCGGCAGTTTGGACAGTACTATTAACTATGGCTACACCTTC.

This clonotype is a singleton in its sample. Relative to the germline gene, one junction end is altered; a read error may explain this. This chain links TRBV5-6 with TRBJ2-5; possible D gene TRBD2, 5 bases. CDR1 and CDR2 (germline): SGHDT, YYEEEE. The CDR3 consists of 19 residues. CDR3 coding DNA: TGTGCCAGCAACTTGGCCCGGGGTCCCGCGGCTCCCTATGGAGAGACCCAGTACTTC. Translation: CASNLARGPAAPYGETQYF.

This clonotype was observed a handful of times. CDR3: CSVELDRGPEQYF. DNA for the CDR3: TGCAGCGTCGAATTGGACAGGGGGCCCGAGCAGTACTTC. The rearrangement joins TRBV29-1 to TRBJ2-7, with 11 positions matching TRBD1. V shed 6 bases, J shed 6 bases, and the junction held 7 bases outside the gene matches. The CDR3 has 13 amino acids. CDR1 and CDR2 (germline): SQVTM, ANQGSEA.

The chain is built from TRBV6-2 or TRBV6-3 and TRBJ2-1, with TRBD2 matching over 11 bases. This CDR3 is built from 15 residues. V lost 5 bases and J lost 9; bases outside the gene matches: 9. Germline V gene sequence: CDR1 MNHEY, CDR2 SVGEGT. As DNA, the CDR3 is TGTGCCAGCAGTCACGGACTAGCGGGCTTCGGTGAGCAGTTCTTC. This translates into CASSHGLAGFGEQFF.

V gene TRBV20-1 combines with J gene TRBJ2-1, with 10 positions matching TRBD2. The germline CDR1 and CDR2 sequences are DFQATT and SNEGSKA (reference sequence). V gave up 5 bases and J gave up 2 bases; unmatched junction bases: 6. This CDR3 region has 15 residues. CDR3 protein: CSASEAGGTYNEQFF. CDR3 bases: TGCAGTGCTTCCGAAGCGGGGGGGACCTACAATGAGCAGTTCTTC.

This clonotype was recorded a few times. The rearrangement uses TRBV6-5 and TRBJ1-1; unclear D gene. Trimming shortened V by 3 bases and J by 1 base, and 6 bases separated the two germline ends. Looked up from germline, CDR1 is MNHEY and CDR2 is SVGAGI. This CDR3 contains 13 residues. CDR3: CASSYVQNTEAFF. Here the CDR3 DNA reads TGTGCCAGCAGTTATGTACAGAACACTGAAGCTTTCTTT.

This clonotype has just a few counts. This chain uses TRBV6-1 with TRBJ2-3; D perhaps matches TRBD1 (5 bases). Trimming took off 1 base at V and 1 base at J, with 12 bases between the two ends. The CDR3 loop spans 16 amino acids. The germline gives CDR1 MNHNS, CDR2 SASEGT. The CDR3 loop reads CASSEGKQVRTDTQYF. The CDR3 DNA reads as TGTGCCAGCAGTGAAGGGAAACAGGTCCGCACAGATACGCAGTATTTT.